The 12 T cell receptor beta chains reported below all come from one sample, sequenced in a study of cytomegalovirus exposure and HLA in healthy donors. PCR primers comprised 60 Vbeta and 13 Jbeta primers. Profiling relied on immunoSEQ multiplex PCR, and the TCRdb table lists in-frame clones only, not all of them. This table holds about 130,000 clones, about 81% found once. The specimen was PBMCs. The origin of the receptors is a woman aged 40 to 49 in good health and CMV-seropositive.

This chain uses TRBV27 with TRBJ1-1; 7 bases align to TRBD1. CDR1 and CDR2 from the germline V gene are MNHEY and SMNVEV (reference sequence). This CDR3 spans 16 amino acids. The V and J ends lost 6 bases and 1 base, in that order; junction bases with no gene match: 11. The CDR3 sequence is CASRPRTGGGNTEAFF. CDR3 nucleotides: TGTGCCAGCAGGCCCCGGACAGGCGGCGGGAACACTGAAGCTTTCTTT.

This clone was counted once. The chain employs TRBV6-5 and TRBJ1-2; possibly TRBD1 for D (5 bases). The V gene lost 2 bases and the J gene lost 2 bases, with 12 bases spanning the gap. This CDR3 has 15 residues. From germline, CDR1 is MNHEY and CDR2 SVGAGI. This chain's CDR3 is CASSYGAVDNYGYTF. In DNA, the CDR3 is TGTGCCAGCAGTTACGGGGCGGTGGACAACTATGGCTACACCTTC.

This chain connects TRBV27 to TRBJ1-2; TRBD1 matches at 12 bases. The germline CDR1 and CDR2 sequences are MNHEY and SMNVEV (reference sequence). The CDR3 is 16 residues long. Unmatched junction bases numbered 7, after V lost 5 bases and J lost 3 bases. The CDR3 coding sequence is TGTGCCAGCAGTGTGGGGACAGGGGGCAGCGACTATGGCTACACCTTC. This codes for CASSVGTGGSDYGYTF.

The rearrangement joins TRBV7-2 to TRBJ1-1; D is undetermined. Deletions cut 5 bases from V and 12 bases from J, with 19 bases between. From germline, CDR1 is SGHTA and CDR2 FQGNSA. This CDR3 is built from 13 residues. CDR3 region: CASSPPHAYSPFF. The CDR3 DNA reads TGTGCCAGCAGCCCGCCCCACGCGTATAGTCCTTTCTTT.

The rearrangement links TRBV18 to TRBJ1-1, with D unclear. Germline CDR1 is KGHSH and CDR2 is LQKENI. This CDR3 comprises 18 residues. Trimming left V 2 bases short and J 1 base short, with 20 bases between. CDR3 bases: TGTGCCAGCTCACCAACCACCCAAATGGTAGCAACGAACACTGAAGCTTTCTTT. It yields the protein CASSPTTQMVATNTEAFF.

CDR3 bases: TGTGCCAGCAGTTTATCGAGTTCACCCCTCCACTTT. This encodes CASSLSSSPLHF. The rearrangement links TRBV28 to TRBJ1-6, with D unresolved. The germline gives CDR1 MDHEN, CDR2 SYDVKM. Trimming cost V 1 base and J 9 bases, with 4 bases left between them. The CDR3 contains 12 residues.

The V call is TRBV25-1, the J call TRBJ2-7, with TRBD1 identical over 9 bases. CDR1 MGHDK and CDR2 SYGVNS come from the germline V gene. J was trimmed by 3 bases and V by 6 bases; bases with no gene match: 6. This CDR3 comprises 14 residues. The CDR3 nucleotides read TGTGCCAGCAGAACAGGGGGCGTAAGCTACGAGCAGTACTTC. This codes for CASRTGGVSYEQYF.

The CDR3 loop is CASSQGWEGYTF. CDR3 sequence (DNA): TGCGCCAGCAGCCAAGGATGGGAGGGCTACACCTTC. The chain joins TRBV4-1 to TRBJ1-2; D is ambiguous. V gave up 1 base and J gave up 8 bases, with 8 bases separating them. CDR3 length: 12 residues. CDR1 MGHRA and CDR2 YSYEKL come from the germline V gene.

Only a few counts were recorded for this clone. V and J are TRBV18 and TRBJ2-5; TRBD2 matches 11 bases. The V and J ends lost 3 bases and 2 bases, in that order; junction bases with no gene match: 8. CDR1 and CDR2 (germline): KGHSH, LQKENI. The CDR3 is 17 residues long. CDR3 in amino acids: CASSPFSGGAGQETQYF. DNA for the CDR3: TGTGCCAGCTCACCGTTTAGCGGGGGGGCCGGACAAGAGACCCAGTACTTC.

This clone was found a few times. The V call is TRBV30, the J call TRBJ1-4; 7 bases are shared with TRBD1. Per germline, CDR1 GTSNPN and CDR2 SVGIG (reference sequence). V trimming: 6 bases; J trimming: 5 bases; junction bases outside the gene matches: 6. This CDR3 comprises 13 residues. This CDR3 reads CACHGQVNEKLFF. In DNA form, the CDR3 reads TGTGCCTGCCACGGACAGGTGAATGAAAAACTGTTTTTT.

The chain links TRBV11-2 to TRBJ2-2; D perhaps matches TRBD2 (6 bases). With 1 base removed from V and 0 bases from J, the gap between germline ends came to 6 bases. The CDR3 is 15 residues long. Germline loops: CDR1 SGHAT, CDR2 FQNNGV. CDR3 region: CASSLGEANTGELFF. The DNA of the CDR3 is TGTGCCAGCAGCTTAGGGGAGGCGAACACCGGGGAGCTGTTTTTT.

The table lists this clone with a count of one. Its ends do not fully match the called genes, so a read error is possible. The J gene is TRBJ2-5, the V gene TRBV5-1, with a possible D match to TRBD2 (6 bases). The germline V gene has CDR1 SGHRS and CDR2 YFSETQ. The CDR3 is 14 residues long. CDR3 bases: TGCGCCAGCAGCTTGGTGGGAGGACAAGGGACCCAGTACTTC. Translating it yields CASSLVGGQGTQYF.